This TCR beta chain was sequenced in a study of cytomegalovirus exposure and HLA in healthy donors. It was with 60 Vbeta and 13 Jbeta primers that the PCR ran. Some clones are missing from TCRdb's copy, which holds only in-frame ones; the method was immunoSEQ multiplex PCR. The sample holds some 77,000 clones; more than 75% are singletons and the top ten take 20% to 25%. Study findings and constraints: Despite most TCR sequences being rare, some public TCRs occurred in many donors.

The J segment lost 4 bases and the V segment lost 2 bases, leaving 13 bases of the junction unmatched. The germline gives CDR1 LNHDA, CDR2 SQIVND (reference sequence). This CDR3 is built from 18 residues. In regard to this clone: Its antigen remains unidentified.

The chain recombines TRBV19 with TRBJ1-3; 8 bases agree with TRBD1. Sequenced sample: PBMCs. The TCR sequence derives from a woman aged 45 to 65 in good health and CMV-seropositive. The CDR3 region is CASSISGRTGMRGNTIYF. DNA for the CDR3: TGTGCCAGTAGTATAAGCGGTCGGACAGGGATGCGGGGAAACACCATATATTTT.